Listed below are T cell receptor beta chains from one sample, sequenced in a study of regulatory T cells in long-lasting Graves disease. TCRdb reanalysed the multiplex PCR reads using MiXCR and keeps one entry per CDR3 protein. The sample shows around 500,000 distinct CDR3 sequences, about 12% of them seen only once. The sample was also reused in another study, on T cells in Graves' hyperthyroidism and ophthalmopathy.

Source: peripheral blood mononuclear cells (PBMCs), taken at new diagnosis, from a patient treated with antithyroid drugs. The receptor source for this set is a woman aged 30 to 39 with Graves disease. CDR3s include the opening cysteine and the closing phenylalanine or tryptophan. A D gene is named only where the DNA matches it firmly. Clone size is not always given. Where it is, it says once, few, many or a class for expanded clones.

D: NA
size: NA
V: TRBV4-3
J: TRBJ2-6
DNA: TGCGCCAGCAGCCAGACTTTAATGCCGCTCTCTGGGGCCAACGTCCTGACTTTC
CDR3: CASSQTLMPLSGANVLTF

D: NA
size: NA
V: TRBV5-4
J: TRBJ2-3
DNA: TGTGCCAGCAGCCCATCCACGCCTAGCTCAGATACGCAGTATTTT
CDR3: CASSPSTPSSDTQYF

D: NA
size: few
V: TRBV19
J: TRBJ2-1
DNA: TGTGCCAGTAGTAGCCTTCTAGGTTCACGGTCTAATGAGCAGTTCTTC
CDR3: CASSSLLGSRSNEQFF

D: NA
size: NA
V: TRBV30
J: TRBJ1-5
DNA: TGTGCCTGGGGACACGTCAATCAGCCCCAGCATTTT
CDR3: CAWGHVNQPQHF

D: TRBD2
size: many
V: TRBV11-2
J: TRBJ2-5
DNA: TGTGCCAGCGATGGGGGGGTCCAAGAGACCCAGTACTTC
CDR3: CASDGGVQETQYF

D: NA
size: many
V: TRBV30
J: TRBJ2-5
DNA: TGTGCCTGGAGCCGGGGGCCCAAGGAGACCCAGTACTTC
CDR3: CAWSRGPKETQYF

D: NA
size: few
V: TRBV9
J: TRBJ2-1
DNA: TGTGCCAGCAGCGTTACCTCGTGGGATGAGCAGTTCTTC
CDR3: CASSVTSWDEQFF

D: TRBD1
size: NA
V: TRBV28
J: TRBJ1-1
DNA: TGTGCCAGCAGCCGAATGACAGGGGTGAACACTGAAGCTTTCTTT
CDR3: CASSRMTGVNTEAFF

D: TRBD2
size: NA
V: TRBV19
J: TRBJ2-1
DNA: TGTGCCAGTAGACCCCCAGTAGGCGCTAGCGGGAGGGGGATTGAGCAGTTCTTC
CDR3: CASRPPVGASGRGIEQFF

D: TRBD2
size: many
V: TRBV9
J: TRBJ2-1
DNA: TGTGCCAGCAGCGTAGACCTAGCGGGAGGTGGAAATGAGCAGTTCTTC
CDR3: CASSVDLAGGGNEQFF

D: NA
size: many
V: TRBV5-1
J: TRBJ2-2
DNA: TGCGCCAGCAGCTTGGGTCACTACACCGGGGAGCTGTTTTTT
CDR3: CASSLGHYTGELFF

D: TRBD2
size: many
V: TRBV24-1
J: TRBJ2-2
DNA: TGTGCCACCAGTGACACCACCGGGACTAGCGGGAAGTACGGGGAGCTGTTTTTT
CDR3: CATSDTTGTSGKYGELFF

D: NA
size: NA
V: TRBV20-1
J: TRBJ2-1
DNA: TGCAGTGCTAGAGATATAGGAGACAGAGCCTACAATGAGCAGTTCTTC
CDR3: CSARDIGDRAYNEQFF

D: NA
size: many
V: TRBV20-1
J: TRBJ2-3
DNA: TGCAGTGCTACCCGGGACAGCACAGATACGCAGTATTTT
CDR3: CSATRDSTDTQYF

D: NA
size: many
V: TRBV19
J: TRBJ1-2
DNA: TGTGCCAGTAGTTCTCAACTGAAGCCCCTCAATGGCTACACCTTC
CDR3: CASSSQLKPLNGYTF

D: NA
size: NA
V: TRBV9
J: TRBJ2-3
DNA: TGTGCCAGCAGCGAGGGACACAGCACAGATACGCAGTATTTT
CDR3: CASSEGHSTDTQYF

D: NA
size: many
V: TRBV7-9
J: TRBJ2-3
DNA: TGTGCCAGCAGCTCCCCCCTAGGGCCCACAGATACGCAGTATTTT
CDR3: CASSSPLGPTDTQYF

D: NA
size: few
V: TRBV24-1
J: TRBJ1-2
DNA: TGTGCCACCAGTGACTCGACAGCTAACTATGGCTACACCTTC
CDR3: CATSDSTANYGYTF

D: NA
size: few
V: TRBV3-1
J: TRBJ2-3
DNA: TGTGCCAGCAGCCAAGTTTACGGCACAGATACGCAGTATTTT
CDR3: CASSQVYGTDTQYF

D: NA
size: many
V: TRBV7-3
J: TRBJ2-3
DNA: TGTGCCAGCAGCTCCCGCGGCCGAGGTTACCGCACAGATACGCAGTATTTT
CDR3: CASSSRGRGYRTDTQYF

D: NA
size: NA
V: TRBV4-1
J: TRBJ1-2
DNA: TGCGCCAGCAGCCGAAGAGGGACAAACTATGGCTACACCTTC
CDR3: CASSRRGTNYGYTF

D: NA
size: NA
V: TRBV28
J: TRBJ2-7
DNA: TGTGCCAGCAATGACCAGAATTCCTACGAGCAGTACTTC
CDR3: CASNDQNSYEQYF

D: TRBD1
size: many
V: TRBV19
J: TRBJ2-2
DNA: TGTGCCAGTAGAACCAACAGGGGCGCGAACACCGGGGAGCTGTTTTTT
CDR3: CASRTNRGANTGELFF

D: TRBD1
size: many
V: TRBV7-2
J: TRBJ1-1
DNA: TGTGCCAGCAGCCGCGACAGGGTGGTCACTGAAGCTTTCTTT
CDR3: CASSRDRVVTEAFF

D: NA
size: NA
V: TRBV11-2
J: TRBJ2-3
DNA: TGTGCCAGCAGCTTAGACCCAGGGGCGGGAGATACGCAGTATTTT
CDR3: CASSLDPGAGDTQYF

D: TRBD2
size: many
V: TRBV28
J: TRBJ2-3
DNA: TGTGCCAGCAGTTTATGGGGGACTAGCGGCACAGATACGCAGTATTTT
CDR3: CASSLWGTSGTDTQYF

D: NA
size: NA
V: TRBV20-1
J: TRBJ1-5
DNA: TGCAGTGCCAGACCCCTTAGCAATCAGCCCCAGCATTTT
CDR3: CSARPLSNQPQHF

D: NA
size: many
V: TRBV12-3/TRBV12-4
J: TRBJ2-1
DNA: TGTGCCAGCAGTCTCTATAGGAGCGGGGACAGCTCCTACAATGAGCAGTTCTTC
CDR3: CASSLYRSGDSSYNEQFF

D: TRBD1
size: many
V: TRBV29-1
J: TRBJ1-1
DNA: TGCAGCGTTGGGCAGGGACAGAGGAACACTGAAGCTTTCTTT
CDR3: CSVGQGQRNTEAFF

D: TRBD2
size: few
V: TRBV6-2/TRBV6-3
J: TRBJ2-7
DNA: TGTGCCAGCACCTTTAGCGGGAGGGCGTCCTACGAGCAGTACTTC
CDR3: CASTFSGRASYEQYF

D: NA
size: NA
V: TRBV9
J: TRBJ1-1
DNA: TGTGCCAGCAGCGTAGGGCAGGGCTGGAACACTGAAGCTTTCTTT
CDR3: CASSVGQGWNTEAFF

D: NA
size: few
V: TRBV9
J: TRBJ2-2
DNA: TGTGCCAGCAGCTACTCCCCCGGGGAGCTGTTTTTT
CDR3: CASSYSPGELFF

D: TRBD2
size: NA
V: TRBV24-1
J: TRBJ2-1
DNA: TGTGCCACCAGTGATACGGGGGGAGGCGATGAGCAGTTCTTC
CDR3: CATSDTGGGDEQFF

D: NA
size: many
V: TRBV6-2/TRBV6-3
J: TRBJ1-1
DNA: TGTGCCAGCAGCCCGACTGGCCGGGGTGAAGCTTTCTTT
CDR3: CASSPTGRGEAFF

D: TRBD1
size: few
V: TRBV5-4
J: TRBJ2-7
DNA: TGTGCCAGCAGCCTCGGGTCAACAGGGGGTAACTACGAGCAGTACTTC
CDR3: CASSLGSTGGNYEQYF

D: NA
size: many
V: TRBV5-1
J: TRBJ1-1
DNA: TGCGCCAGCAGTCGGGTAGGGGTAGGGGGCACTGAAGCTTTCTTT
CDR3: CASSRVGVGGTEAFF

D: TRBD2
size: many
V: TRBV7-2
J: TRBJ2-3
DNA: TGTGCCAGCAGCTTAAAGCTAGCGGGAGGGGCAGATACGCAGTATTTT
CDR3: CASSLKLAGGADTQYF

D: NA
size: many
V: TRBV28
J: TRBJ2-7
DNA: TGTGCCAGCAGTCCAAATCCCCGCCCGCTCGGCTACGAGCAGTACTTC
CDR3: CASSPNPRPLGYEQYF

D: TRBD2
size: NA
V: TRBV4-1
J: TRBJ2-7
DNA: TGCGCCAGCAGCCAAGCGCCGGGGGGGAACCCCTACGAGCAGTACTTC
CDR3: CASSQAPGGNPYEQYF

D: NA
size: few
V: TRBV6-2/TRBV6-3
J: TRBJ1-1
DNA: TGTGCCAGCAGTTACATTCGCGGCCCGAACACTGAAGCTTTCTTT
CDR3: CASSYIRGPNTEAFF

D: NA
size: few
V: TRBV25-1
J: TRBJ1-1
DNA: TGTGCCAGCAGGGGGGGGGGGTGGAACACTGAAGCTTTCTTT
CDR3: CASRGGGWNTEAFF

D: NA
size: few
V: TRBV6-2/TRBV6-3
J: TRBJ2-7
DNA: TGTGCCAGCAGCCCGCTTCGGGACGCTGATAGCTCCTACGAGCAGTACTTC
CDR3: CASSPLRDADSSYEQYF

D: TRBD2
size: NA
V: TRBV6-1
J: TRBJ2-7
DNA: TGTGCCAGCATGGGCGGGAGCTACGAGCAGTACTTC
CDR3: CASMGGSYEQYF

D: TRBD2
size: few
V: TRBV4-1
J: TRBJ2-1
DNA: TGCGCCAGCAGACGGGGACTAGCGGAGACCTACAATGAGCAGTTCTTC
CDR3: CASRRGLAETYNEQFF

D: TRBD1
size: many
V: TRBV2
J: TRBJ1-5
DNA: TGTGCCAGCAGCGACAGGGTCGCCAATCAGCCCCAGCATTTT
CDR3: CASSDRVANQPQHF

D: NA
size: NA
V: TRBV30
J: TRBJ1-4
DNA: TGTGCCTGGAGTTCACCCGTTGTTAACGAAAAACTGTTTTTT
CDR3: CAWSSPVVNEKLFF

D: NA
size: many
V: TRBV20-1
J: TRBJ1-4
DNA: TGCAGTGCCCTTTCTCAGTCCGCGAGTAATGAAAAACTGTTTTTT
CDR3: CSALSQSASNEKLFF

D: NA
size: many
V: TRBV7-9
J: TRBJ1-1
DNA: TGTGCCAGCAGCTTCGTCGGAGGCGCTGAAGCTTTCTTT
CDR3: CASSFVGGAEAFF

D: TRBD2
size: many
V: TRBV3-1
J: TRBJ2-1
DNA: TGTGCCAGCAAACCCCGCGGGAGCTCCTACAATGAGCAGTTCTTC
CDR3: CASKPRGSSYNEQFF

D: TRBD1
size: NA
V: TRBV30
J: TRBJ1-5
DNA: TGTGCCTGGAGGAATGGAGGGACAGGGAATCAGCCCCAGCATTTT
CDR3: CAWRNGGTGNQPQHF

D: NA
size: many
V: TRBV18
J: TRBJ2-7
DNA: TGTGCCAGCTCAGGCGGGGCTGGGGCGAACGAGCAGTACTTC
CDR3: CASSGGAGANEQYF

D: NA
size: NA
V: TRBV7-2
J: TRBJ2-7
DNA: TGTGCCAGCAGCTTAGCGGGGACGTACACCTACGAGCAGTACTTC
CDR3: CASSLAGTYTYEQYF

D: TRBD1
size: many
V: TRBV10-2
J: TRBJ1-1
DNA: TGCGCCAGCACCCTTAGCACAGGGGTGAACACTGAAGCTTTCTTT
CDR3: CASTLSTGVNTEAFF

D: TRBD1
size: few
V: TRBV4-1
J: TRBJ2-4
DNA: TGCGCCAGCAGCGCTCCCGGGACAGGCGACATTCAGTACTTC
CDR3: CASSAPGTGDIQYF

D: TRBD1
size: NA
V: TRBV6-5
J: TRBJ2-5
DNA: TGTGCCAGCAGTTACTCGACAGGGAAAGAGACCCAGTACTTC
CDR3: CASSYSTGKETQYF

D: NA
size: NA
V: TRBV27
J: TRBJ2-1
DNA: TGTGCCAGCAGCCCGAGCCACGGGTCGGGCTACAATGAGCAGTTCTTC
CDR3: CASSPSHGSGYNEQFF

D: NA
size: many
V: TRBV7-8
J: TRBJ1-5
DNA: TGTGCCAGCAGCCAAAACCGGGACAAAAATCAGCCCCAGCATTTT
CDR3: CASSQNRDKNQPQHF

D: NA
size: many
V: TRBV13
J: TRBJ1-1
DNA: TGTGCCAGCAGTCGAAGAGGGGACACTGAAGCTTTCTTT
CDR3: CASSRRGDTEAFF

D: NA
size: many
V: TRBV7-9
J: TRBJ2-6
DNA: TGTGCCAGCAGCTTAGGACTGGTTGCCTCTGGGGCCAACGTCCTGACTTTC
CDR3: CASSLGLVASGANVLTF

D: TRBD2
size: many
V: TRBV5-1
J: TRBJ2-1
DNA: TGCGCCAGCAGTCGCGGGACTAGCGATCTTAGTGAGCAGTTCTTC
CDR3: CASSRGTSDLSEQFF